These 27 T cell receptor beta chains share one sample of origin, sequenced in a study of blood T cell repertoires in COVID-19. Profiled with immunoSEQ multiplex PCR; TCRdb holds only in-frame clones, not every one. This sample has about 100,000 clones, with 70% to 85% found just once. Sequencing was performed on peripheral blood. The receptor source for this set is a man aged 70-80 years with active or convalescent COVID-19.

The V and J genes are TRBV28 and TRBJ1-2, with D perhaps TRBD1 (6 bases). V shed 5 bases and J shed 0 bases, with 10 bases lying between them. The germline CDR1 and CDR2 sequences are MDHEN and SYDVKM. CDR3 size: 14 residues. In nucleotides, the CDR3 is TGTGCCAGCAGTCCAGGGACACCTAACTATGGCTACACCTTC. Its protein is CASSPGTPNYGYTF.

The CDR3, as DNA: TGTGCCAGCAGCTTACGACAGGGGCGAACTGAAGCTTTCTTT. Encoded protein: CASSLRQGRTEAFF. The chain couples TRBV11-2 to TRBJ1-1, with 8 bases that match TRBD1. The germline V gene has CDR1 SGHAT and CDR2 FQNNGV. The length of the CDR3 is 14 residues. With V trimmed by 2 bases and J by 5 bases, 4 bases remained unmatched. Full variable domain (missing parts from reference TRBV11-2 and TRBJ1-1): EAGVAQSPRYKIIEKRQSVAFWCNPISGHATLYWYQQILGQGPKLLIQFQNNGVVDDSQLPKDRFSAERLKGVDSTLKIQPAKLEDSAVYLCASSLRQGRTEAFFGQGTRLTVV.

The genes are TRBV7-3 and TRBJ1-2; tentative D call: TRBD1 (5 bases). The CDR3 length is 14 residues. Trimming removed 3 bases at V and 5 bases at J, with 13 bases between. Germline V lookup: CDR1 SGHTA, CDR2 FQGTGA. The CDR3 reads CASSLNPGQYGYTF. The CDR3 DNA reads TGTGCCAGCAGCTTGAATCCAGGGCAGTATGGCTACACCTTC. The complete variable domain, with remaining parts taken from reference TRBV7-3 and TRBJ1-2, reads GAGVSQTPSNKVTEKGKYVELRCDPISGHTALYWYRQSLGQGPEFLIYFQGTGAADDSGLPNDRFFAVRPEGSVSTLKIQRTERGDSAVYLCASSLNPGQYGYTFGSGTRLTVV.

The CDR3 DNA sequence: TGTGCCAGCAGTTGGATAGGGGCAGGGAATGGCTACACCTTC. Translated: CASSWIGAGNGYTF. The V gene is TRBV28, the J gene TRBJ1-2; maybe TRBD1 (5 bases). Germline V lookup: CDR1 MDHEN, CDR2 SYDVKM. This CDR3 is built from 14 residues. V shed 4 bases and J shed 6 bases, with 15 bases lying between them.

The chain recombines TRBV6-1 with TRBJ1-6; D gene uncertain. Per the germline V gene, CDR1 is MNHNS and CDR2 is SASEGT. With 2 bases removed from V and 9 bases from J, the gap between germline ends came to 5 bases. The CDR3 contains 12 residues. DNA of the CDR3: TGTGCCAGCAGTGAATACAGTTCACCCCTCCACTTT. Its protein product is CASSEYSSPLHF.

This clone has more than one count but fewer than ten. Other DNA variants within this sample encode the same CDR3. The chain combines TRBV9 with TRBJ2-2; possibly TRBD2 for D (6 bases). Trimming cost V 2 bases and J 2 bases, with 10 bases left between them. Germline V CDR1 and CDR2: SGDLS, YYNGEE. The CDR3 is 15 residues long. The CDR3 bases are TGTGCCAGCAGCGTTGGCGGGGCCAACACCGGGGAGCTGTTTTTT. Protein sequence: CASSVGGANTGELFF.

CDR3 in DNA: TGTGCCAGCAGTTTACTCACAACAACTAATGAAAAACTGTTTTTT. Translated: CASSLLTTTNEKLFF. V usage is TRBV28 and J usage is TRBJ1-4; D uncertain. Germline V CDR1 and CDR2: MDHEN, SYDVKM. This CDR3 comprises 15 residues. V lost 2 bases, J lost 0 bases, and 7 bases lay in between.

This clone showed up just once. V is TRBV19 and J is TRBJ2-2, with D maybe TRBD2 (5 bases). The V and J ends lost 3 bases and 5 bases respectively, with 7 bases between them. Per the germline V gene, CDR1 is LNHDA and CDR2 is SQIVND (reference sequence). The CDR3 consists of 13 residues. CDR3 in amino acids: CASSIGVTGELFF. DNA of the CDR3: TGTGCCAGTAGTATCGGGGTTACCGGGGAGCTGTTTTTT.

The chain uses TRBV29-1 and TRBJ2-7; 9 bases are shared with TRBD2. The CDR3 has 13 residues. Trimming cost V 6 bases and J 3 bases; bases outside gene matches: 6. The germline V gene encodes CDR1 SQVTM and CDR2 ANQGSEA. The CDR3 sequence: CSVKRGDYYEQYF. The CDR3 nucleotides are TGCAGCGTAAAGCGGGGGGACTACTACGAGCAGTACTTC.

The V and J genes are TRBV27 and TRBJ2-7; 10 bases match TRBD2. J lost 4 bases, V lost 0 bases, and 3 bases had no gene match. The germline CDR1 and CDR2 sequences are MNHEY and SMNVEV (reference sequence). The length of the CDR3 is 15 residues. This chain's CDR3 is CASSLSTSGEYEQYF. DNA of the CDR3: TGTGCCAGCAGTTTATCTACTAGCGGGGAGTACGAGCAGTACTTC.

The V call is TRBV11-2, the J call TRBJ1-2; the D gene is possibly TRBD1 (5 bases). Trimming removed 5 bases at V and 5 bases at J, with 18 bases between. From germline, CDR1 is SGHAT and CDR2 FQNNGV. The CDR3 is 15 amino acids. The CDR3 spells CASSPSGQGLYGYTF. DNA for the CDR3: TGTGCCAGCAGCCCCTCGGGGCAGGGACTTTATGGCTACACCTTC.

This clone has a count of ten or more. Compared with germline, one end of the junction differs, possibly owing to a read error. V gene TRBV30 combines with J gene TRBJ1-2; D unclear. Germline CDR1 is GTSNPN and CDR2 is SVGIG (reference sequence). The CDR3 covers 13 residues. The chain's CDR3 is CAWVRDTDYGYTF. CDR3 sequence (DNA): TGTGCCTGGGTCCGCGACACGGACTACGGCTACACCTTC.

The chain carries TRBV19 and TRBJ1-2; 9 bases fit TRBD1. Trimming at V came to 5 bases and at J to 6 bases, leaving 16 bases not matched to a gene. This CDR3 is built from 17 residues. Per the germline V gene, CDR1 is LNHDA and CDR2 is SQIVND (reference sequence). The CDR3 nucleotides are TGTGCCAGTAGTGAATACCCCAACCTCGGGACAGGGAATGGCTACACCTTC. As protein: CASSEYPNLGTGNGYTF.

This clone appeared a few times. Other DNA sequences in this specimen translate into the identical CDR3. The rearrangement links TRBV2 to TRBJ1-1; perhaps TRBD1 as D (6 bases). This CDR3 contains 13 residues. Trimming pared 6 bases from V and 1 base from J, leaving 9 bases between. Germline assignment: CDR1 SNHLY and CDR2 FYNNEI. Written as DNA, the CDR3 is TGTGCCAGCAGAGGACAGTCGAACACTGAAGCTTTCTTT. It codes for CASRGQSNTEAFF.

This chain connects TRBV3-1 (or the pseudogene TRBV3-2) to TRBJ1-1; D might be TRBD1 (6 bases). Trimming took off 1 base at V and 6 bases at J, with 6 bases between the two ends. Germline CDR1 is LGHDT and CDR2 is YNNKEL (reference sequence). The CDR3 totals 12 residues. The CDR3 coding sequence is TGTGCCAGCAGCCAAGCAGGGGCTGAAGCTTTCTTT. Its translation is CASSQAGAEAFF.

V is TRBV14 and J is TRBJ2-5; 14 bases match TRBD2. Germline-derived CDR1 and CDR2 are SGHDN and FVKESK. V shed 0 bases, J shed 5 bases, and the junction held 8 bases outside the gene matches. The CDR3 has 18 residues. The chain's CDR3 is CASSQDWTSGRTGETQYF. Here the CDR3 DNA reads TGTGCCAGCAGCCAAGACTGGACTAGCGGGAGGACTGGGGAGACCCAGTACTTC.

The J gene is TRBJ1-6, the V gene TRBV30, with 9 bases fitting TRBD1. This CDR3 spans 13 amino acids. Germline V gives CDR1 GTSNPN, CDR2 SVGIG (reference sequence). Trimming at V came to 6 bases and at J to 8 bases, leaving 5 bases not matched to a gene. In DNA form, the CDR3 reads TGTGCCTGTGGGACAGGGATGCATTCACCCCTCCACTTT. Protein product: CACGTGMHSPLHF.

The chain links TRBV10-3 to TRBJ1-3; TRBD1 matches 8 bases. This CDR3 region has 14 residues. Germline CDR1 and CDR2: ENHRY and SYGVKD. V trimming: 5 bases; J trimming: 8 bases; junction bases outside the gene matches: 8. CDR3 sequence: CAISIGQGADTIYF. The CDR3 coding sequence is TGTGCCATCAGTATCGGACAGGGAGCGGACACCATATATTTT.

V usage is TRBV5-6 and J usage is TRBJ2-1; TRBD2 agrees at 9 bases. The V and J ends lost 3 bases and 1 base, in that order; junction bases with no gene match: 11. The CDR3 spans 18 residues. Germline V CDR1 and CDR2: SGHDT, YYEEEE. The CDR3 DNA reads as TGTGCCAGCAGCTCTGGGACGAGCGGGAGGTCTTCCTACAATGAGCAGTTCTTC. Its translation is CASSSGTSGRSSYNEQFF.

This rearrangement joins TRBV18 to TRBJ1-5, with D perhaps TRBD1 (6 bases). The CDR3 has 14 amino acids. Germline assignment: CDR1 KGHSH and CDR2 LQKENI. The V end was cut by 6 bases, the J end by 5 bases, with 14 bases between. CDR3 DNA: TGTGCCAGCTCTCCTACAGGGTTCGATCAGCCCCAGCATTTT. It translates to CASSPTGFDQPQHF.

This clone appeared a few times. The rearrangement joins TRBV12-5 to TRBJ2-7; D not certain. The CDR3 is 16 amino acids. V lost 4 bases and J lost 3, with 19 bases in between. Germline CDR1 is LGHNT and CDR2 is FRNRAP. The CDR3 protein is CASGSPLLAQIYEQYF. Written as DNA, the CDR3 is TGTGCTAGTGGTTCCCCCCTCTTAGCCCAGATCTACGAGCAGTACTTC.

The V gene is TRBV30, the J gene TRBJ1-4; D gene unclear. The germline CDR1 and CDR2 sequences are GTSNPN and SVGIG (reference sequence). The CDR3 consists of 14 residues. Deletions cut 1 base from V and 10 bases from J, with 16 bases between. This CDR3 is CAWSARVGSLKLFF. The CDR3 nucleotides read TGTGCCTGGAGTGCCCGGGTTGGGAGCCTAAAACTGTTTTTT.

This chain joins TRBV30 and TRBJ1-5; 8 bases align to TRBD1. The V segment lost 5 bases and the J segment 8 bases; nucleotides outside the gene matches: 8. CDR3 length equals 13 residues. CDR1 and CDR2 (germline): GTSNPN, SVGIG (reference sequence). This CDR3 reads CAWAMDREEPQHF. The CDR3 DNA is TGTGCCTGGGCCATGGACAGGGAAGAGCCCCAGCATTTT.

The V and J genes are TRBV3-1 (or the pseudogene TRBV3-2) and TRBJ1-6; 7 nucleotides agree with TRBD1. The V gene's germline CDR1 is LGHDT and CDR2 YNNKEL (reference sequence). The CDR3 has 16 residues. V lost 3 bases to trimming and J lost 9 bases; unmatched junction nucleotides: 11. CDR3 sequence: CASSQETGSGISPLHF. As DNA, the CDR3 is TGTGCCAGCAGCCAGGAGACAGGGTCGGGGATTTCACCCCTCCACTTT.

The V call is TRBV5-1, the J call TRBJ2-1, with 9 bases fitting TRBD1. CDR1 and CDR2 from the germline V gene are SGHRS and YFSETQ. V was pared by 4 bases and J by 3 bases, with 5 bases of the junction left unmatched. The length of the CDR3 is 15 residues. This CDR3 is CASSPTGGVYNEQFF. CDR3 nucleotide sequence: TGCGCCAGCAGCCCTACAGGGGGCGTCTACAATGAGCAGTTCTTC.

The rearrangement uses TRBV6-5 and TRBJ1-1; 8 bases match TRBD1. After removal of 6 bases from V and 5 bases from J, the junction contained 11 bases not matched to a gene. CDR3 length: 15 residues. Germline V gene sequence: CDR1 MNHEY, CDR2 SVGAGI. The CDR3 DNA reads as TGTGCCAGCAGCCTCACAGGGGGAGGAGAGACTGAAGCTTTCTTT. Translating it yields CASSLTGGGETEAFF.

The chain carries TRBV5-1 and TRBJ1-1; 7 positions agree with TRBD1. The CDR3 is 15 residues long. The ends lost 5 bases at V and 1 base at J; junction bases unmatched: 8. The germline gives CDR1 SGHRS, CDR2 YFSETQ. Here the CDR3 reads CASSFLGGPNTEAFF. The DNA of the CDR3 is TGCGCCAGCAGTTTTTTAGGGGGCCCGAACACTGAAGCTTTCTTT.